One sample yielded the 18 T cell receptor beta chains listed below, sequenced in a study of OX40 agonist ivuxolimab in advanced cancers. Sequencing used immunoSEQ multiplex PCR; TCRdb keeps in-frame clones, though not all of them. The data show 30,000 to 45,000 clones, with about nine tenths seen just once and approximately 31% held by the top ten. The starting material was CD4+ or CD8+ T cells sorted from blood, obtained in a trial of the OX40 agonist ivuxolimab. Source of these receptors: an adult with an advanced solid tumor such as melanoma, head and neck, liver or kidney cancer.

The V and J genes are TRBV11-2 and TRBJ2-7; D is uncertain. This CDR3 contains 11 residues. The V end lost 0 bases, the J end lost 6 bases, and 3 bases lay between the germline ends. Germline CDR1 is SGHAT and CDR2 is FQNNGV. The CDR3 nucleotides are TGTGCCAGCAGCTTAGATGTCGAGCAGTACTTC. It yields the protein CASSLDVEQYF.

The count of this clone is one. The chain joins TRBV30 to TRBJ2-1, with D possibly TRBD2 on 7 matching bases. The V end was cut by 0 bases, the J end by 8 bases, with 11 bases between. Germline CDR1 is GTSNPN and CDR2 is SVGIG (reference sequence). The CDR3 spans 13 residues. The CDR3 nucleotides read TGTGCCTGGAGTGTAGGGGGAGGGGATGAGCAGTTCTTC. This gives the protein CAWSVGGGDEQFF.

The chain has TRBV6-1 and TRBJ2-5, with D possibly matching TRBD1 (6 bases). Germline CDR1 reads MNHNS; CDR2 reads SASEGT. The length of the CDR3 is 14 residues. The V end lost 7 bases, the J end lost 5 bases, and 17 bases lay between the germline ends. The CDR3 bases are TGTGCCAGCAAGGACAGCCTATCGTCGGAGACCCAGTACTTC. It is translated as CASKDSLSSETQYF.

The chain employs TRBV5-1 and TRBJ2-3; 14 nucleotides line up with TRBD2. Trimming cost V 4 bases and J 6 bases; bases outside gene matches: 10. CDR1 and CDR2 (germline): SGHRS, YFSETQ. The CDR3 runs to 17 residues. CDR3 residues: CASSPGTSGSGEDTQYF. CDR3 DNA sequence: TGCGCCAGCAGCCCAGGGACTAGCGGGAGTGGGGAGGATACGCAGTATTTT.

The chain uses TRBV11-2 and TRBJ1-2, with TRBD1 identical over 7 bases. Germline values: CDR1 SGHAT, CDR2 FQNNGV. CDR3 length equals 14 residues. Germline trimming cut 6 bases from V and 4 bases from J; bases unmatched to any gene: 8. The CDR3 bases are TGTGCCAGCAGACGAATCCGGGACAGCTATGGCTACACCTTC. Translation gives CASRRIRDSYGYTF.

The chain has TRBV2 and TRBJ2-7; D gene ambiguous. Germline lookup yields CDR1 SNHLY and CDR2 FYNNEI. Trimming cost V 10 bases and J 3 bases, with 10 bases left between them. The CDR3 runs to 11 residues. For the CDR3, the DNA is TGTGCCATGTCGACAAACTACGAGCAGTACTTC. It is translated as CAMSTNYEQYF. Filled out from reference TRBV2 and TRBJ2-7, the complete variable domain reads EPEVTQTPSHQVTQMGQEVILRCVPISNHLYFYWYRQILGQKVEFLVSFYNNEISEKSEIFDDQFSVERPDGSNFTLKIRSTKLEDSAMYFCAMSTNYEQYFGPGTRLTVT.

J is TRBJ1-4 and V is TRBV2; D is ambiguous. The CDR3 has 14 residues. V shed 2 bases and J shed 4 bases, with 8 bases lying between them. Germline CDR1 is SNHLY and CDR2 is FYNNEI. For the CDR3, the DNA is TGTGCCAGCAGTGAATTCCAGGTTAATGAAAAACTGTTTTTT. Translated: CASSEFQVNEKLFF.

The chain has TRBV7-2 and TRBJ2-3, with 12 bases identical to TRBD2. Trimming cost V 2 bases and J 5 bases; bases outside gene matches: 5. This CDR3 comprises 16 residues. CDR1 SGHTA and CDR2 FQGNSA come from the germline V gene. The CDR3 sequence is CASSLWTSGAIDTQYF. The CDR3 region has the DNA TGTGCCAGCAGCTTATGGACTAGCGGGGCCATAGATACGCAGTATTTT.

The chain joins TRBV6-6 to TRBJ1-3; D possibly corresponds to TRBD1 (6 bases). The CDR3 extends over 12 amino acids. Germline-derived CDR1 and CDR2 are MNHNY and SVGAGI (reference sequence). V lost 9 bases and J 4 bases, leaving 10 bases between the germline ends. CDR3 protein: CASQGPGNTIYF. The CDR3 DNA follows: TGTGCCAGTCAGGGGCCCGGAAACACCATATATTTT.

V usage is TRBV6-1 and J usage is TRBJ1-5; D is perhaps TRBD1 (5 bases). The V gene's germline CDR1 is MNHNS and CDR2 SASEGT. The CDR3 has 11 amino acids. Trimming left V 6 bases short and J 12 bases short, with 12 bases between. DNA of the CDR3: TGTGCCAGCAGGAACGCAGGGCACCAGCATTTT. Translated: CASRNAGHQHF.

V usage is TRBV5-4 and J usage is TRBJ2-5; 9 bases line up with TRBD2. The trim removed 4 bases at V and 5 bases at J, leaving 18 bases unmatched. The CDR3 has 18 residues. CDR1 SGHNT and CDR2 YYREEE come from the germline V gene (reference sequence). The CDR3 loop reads CASSPGLATSPVGETQYF. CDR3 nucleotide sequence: TGTGCCAGCAGCCCGGGACTAGCAACATCGCCTGTAGGGGAGACCCAGTACTTC.

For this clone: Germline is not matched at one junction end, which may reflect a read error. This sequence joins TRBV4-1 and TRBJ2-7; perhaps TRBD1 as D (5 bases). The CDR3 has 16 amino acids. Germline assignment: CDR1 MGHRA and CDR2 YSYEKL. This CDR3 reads CASRQVWGRSSYEQYF. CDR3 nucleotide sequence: TGCGCCAGCAGACAAGTTTGGGGCAGGAGTTCCTACGAGCAGTACTTC.

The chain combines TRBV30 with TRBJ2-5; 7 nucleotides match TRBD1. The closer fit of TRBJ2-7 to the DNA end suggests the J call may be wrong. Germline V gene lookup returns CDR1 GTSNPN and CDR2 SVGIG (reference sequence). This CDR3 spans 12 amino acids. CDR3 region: CAWSGAGGEQYF. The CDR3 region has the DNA TGTGCCTGGAGTGGGGCAGGGGGCGAGCAGTACTTC.

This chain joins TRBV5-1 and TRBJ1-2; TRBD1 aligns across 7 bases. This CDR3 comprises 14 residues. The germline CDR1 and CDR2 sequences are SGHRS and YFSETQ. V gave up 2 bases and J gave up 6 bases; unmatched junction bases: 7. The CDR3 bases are TGCGCCAGCAGCTTCGACAGGGCGCCTGATGGCTACACCTTC. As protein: CASSFDRAPDGYTF. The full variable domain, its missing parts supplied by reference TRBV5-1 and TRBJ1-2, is KAGVTQTPRYLIKTRGQQVTLSCSPISGHRSVSWYQQTPGQGLQFLFEYFSETQRNKGNFPGRFSGRQFSNSRSEMNVSTLELGDSALYLCASSFDRAPDGYTFGSGTRLTVV.

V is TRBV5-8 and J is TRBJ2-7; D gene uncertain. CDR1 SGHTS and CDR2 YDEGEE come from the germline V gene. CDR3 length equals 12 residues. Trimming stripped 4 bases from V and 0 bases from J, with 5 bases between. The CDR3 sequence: CASSRGSYEQYF. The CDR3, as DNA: TGTGCCAGCAGCCGTGGCTCCTACGAGCAGTACTTC.

CDR3 region: CASSPSLAGNYNEQFF. The CDR3 DNA reads TGTGCCAGCAGCCCTTCCCTAGCGGGGAACTACAATGAGCAGTTCTTC. V usage is TRBV16 and J usage is TRBJ2-1; 9 bases agree with TRBD2. Losses at the gene ends were 4 bases for V and 3 bases for J; bases not matched to a gene: 7. The CDR3 extends over 16 amino acids. Per germline, CDR1 KGHSY and CDR2 FQNENV.

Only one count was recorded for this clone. The CDR3 sequence: CASSVSRGTANEQFF. CDR3 DNA sequence: TGTGCCAGCAGCGTCTCGCGGGGTACAGCCAATGAGCAGTTCTTC. This chain connects TRBV7-3 to TRBJ2-1, with D perhaps TRBD2 (6 bases). The CDR3 is made up of 15 amino acids. Germline CDR1 and CDR2: SGHTA and FQGTGA. V was clipped by 5 bases and J by 6 bases, with 17 bases between them.

In DNA, the CDR3 is TGTGCCAGCAGCCAGGAAGCCGGGACTGGGTTAGGCGAGCAGTACTTC. It encodes CASSQEAGTGLGEQYF. This chain connects TRBV4-2 to TRBJ2-7; tentative D call: TRBD2 (6 bases). The CDR3 covers 16 residues. Germline CDR1 reads LGHNA; CDR2 reads YNFKEQ. Trimming pared 3 bases from V and 6 bases from J, leaving 21 bases between.